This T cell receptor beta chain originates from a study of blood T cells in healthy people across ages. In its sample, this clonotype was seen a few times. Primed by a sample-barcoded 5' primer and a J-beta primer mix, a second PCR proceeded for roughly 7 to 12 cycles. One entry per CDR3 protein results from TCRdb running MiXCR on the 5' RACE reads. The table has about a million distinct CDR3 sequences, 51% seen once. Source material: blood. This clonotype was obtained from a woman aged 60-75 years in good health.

For the CDR3, the DNA is TGTGCCAGCAGTGAAGCGGGGACAGGGGGTTTGACCCAGTACTTC. As protein: CASSEAGTGGLTQYF. The chain carries TRBV6-1 and TRBJ2-5, with 11 nucleotides matching TRBD1. The CDR3 covers 15 residues. J lost 7 bases, V lost 0 bases, and 4 bases had no gene match. Looked up from germline, CDR1 is MNHNS and CDR2 is SASEGT.